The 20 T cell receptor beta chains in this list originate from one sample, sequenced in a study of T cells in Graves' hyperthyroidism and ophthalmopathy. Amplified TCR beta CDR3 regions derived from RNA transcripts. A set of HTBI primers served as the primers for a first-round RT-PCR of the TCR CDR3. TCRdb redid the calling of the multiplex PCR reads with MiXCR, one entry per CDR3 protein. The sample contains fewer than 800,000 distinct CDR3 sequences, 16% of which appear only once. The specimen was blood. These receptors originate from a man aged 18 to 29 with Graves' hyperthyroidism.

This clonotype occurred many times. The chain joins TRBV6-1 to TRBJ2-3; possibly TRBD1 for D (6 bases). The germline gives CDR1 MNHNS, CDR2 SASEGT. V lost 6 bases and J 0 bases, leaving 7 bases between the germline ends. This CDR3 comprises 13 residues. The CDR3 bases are TGTGCCAGCAGGGGACACAGCACAGATACGCAGTATTTT. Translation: CASRGHSTDTQYF.

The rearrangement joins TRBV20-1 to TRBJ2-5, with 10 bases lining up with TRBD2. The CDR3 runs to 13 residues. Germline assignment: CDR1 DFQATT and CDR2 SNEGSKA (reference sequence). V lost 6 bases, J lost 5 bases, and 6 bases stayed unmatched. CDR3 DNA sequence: TGCAGTGCCTTAGCGGGAGGATGGGAGACCCAGTACTTC. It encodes CSALAGGWETQYF.

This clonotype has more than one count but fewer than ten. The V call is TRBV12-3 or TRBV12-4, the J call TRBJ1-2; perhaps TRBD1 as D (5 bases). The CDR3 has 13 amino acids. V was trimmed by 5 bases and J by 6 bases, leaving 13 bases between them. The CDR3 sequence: CASSDLGLDGYTF. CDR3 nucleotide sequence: TGTGCCAGCAGTGACTTGGGGCTCGATGGCTACACCTTC.

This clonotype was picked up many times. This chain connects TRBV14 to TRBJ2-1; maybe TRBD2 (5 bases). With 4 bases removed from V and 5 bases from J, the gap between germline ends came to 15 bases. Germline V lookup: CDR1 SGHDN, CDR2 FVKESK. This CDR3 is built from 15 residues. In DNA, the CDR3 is TGTGCCAGCAGCCCCCCGCGGGCCGGACACAATGAGCAGTTCTTC. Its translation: CASSPPRAGHNEQFF.

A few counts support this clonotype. The CDR3 region has the DNA TGTGCCACCAGCCGGAGAGGGTCCTACAATGAGCAGTTCTTC. Protein product: CATSRRGSYNEQFF. J is TRBJ2-1 and V is TRBV15; a possible D gene is TRBD2 (5 bases). Germline V CDR1 and CDR2: LNHNV, YYDKDF (reference sequence). This CDR3 region has 14 residues. Deletions cut 5 bases from V and 1 base from J, with 9 bases between.

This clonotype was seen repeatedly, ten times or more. Here the CDR3 reads CASSPPKGTGMNEQFF. The CDR3 DNA is TGTGCCAGCAGTCCCCCTAAAGGGACAGGGATGAATGAGCAGTTCTTC. V is TRBV2 and J is TRBJ2-1, with 9 bases lining up with TRBD1. V was pared by 5 bases and J by 7 bases, with 12 bases of the junction left unmatched. There are 16 residues in the CDR3. The germline V gene has CDR1 SNHLY and CDR2 FYNNEI.

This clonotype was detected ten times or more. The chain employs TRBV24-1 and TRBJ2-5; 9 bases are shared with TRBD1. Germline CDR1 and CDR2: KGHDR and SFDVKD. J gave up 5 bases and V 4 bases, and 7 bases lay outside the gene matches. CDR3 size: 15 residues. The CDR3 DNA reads TGTGCCACCAGTGAGTCCGGGACAGGGTTCGAGACCCAGTACTTC. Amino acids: CATSESGTGFETQYF.

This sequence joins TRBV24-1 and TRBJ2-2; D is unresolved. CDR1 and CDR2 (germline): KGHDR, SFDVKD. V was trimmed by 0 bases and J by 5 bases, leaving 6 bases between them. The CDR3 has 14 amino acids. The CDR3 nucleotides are TGTGCCACCAGTGATTTGTTTGGGACCGGGGAGCTGTTTTTT. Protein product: CATSDLFGTGELFF.

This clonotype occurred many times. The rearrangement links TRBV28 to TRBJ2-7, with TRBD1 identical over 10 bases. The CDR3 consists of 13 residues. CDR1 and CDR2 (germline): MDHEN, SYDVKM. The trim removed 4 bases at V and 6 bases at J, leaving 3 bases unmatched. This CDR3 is CASSWTGGSEQYF. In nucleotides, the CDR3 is TGTGCCAGCAGTTGGACAGGGGGTAGCGAGCAGTACTTC.

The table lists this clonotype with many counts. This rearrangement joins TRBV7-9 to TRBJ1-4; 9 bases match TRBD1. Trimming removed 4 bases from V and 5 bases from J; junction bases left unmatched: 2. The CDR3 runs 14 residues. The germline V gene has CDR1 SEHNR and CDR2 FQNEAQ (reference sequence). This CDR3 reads CASSSGQGNEKLFF. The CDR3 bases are TGTGCCAGCAGCTCAGGACAGGGGAATGAAAAACTGTTTTTT.

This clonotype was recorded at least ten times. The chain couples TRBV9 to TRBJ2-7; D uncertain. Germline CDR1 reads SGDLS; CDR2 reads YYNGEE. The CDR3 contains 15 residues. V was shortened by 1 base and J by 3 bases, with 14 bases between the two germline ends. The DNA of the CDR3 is TGTGCCAGCAGCGTATCGACTGGAGAAGGCTACGAGCAGTACTTC. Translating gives CASSVSTGEGYEQYF.

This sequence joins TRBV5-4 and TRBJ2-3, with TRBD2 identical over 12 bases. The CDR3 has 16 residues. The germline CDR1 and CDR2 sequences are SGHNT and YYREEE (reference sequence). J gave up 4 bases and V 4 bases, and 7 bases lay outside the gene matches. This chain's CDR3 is CASSTRLAGVPDTQYF. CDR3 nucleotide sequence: TGTGCCAGCAGCACCCGACTAGCGGGAGTCCCAGATACGCAGTATTTT.

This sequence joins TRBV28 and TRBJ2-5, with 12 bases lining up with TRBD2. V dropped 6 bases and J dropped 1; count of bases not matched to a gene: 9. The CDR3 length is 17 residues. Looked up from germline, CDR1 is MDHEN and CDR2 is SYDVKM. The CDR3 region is CASRRPLAGGLQETQYF. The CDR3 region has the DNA TGTGCCAGCAGAAGACCCCTAGCGGGAGGGCTCCAAGAGACCCAGTACTTC.

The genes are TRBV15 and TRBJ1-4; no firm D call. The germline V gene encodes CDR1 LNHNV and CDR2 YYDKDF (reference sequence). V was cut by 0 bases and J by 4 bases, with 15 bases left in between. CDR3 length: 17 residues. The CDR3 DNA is TGTGCCACCAGCAGAGATGGAACAGTGCCTCGTAATGAAAAACTGTTTTTT. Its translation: CATSRDGTVPRNEKLFF.

CDR3 bases: TGTGCCAGCAGTGAATATTATCGAGGGGGCGGTAGGGACATTCAGTACTTC. This translates into CASSEYYRGGGRDIQYF. This chain connects TRBV25-1 to TRBJ2-4, with TRBD1 matching 7 bases. Germline loops: CDR1 MGHDK, CDR2 SYGVNS. J was trimmed by 8 bases and V by 0 bases; bases with no gene match: 13. The CDR3 is 17 amino acids. Based on the CDR3 plus reference TRBV25-1 and TRBJ2-4, the full variable domain is EADIYQTPRYLVIGTGKKITLECSQTMGHDKMYWYQQDPGMELHLIHYSYGVNSTEKGDLSSESTVSRIRTEHFPLTLESARPSHTSQYLCASSEYYRGGGRDIQYFGAGTRLSVL.

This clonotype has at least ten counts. The CDR3 sequence: CASSGPAISGNTIYF. The CDR3 DNA reads as TGTGCCAGCAGTGGGCCAGCCATCTCTGGAAACACCATATATTTT. V gene TRBV2 combines with J gene TRBJ1-3; D ambiguous. Germline V gene sequence: CDR1 SNHLY, CDR2 FYNNEI. V was cut by 4 bases and J by 0 bases, with 10 bases left in between. The CDR3 totals 15 residues.

In DNA, the CDR3 is TGTGCCAGCAACCGGGACATTGGACAGCCCCAGCATTTT. It specifies CASNRDIGQPQHF. The chain joins TRBV7-9 to TRBJ1-5, with D perhaps TRBD1 (6 bases). Trimming left V 7 bases short and J 7 bases short, with 14 bases between. Germline CDR1 reads SEHNR; CDR2 reads FQNEAQ (reference sequence). The CDR3 consists of 13 residues.

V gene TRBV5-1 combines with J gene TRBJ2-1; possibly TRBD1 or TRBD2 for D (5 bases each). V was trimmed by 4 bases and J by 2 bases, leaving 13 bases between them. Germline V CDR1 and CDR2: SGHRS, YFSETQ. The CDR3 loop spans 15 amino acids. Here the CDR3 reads CASSIGDGTYNEQFF. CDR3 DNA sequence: TGCGCCAGCAGCATTGGGGACGGGACCTACAATGAGCAGTTCTTC.

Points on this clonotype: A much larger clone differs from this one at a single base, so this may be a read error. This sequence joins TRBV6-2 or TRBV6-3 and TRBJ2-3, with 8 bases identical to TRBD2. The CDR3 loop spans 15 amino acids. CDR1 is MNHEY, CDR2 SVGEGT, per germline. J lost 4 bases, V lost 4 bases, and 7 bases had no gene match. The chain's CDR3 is CASSLREGLSDTQYF. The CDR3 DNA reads TGTGCCAGCAGTTTACGGGAGGGCCTCTCAGATACGCAGTATTTT.

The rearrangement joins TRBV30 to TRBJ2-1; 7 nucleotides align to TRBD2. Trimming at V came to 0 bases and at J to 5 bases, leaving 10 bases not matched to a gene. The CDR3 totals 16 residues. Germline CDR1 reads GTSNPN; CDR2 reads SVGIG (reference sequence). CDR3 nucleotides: TGTGCCTGGAGTGTAGGGCTAGCGGAGGACGACAATGAGCAGTTCTTC. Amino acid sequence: CAWSVGLAEDDNEQFF.